A single sample gave rise to the 26 T cell receptor beta chains below, sequenced in a study of blood T cells in healthy people across ages. Primed by a sample-barcoded 5' primer and a J-beta primer mix, a second PCR proceeded for roughly 6 to 12 cycles. TCRdb recomputed calls from the 5' RACE reads with MiXCR, one row per CDR3 protein. The profile shows roughly 1.6 million distinct CDR3 sequences, about 31% of them singletons. The sample consisted of blood. The receptors come from a woman aged 30 to 39 in good health.

In its sample, this clonotype was seen many times. V is TRBV10-3 and J is TRBJ2-7; weak D call: TRBD2 (5 bases). V gave up 0 bases and J gave up 7 bases, with 13 bases separating them. The CDR3 spans 14 residues. Germline V gene sequence: CDR1 ENHRY, CDR2 SYGVKD. The CDR3 nucleotides are TGTGCCATCAGTGAGTCTAGTCTAGCTCTTGAGCAGTACTTC. It codes for CAISESSLALEQYF.

This chain joins TRBV6-6 and TRBJ1-1; 8 nucleotides agree with TRBD1. Germline loops: CDR1 MNHNY, CDR2 SVGAGI (reference sequence). V lost 4 bases to trimming and J lost 9 bases; unmatched junction nucleotides: 7. This CDR3 has 13 residues. For the CDR3, the DNA is TGTGCCAGCAGTTTGGAACAGGGGGAGAAAGCTTTCTTT. As protein: CASSLEQGEKAFF.

The chain has TRBV24-1 and TRBJ2-3; 9 positions match TRBD2. The germline gives CDR1 KGHDR, CDR2 SFDVKD. The CDR3 runs 20 residues. The J segment lost 0 bases and the V segment lost 0 bases, leaving 12 bases of the junction unmatched. CDR3 region: CATSDLRLGLAIASTDTQYF. CDR3 nucleotide sequence: TGTGCCACCAGTGATTTGCGGCTCGGACTAGCGATTGCTAGCACAGATACGCAGTATTTT.

The CDR3 spells CASRGGGNNEQFF. The CDR3 coding sequence is TGTGCCAGCAGGGGGGGGGGAAACAATGAGCAGTTCTTC. The rearrangement uses TRBV2 and TRBJ2-1; TRBD2 agrees at 7 bases. V was pared by 6 bases and J by 5 bases, with 4 bases of the junction left unmatched. Germline V gene sequence: CDR1 SNHLY, CDR2 FYNNEI. The CDR3 has 13 amino acids.

This sequence joins TRBV12-3 or TRBV12-4 and TRBJ2-7; 15 positions match TRBD2. The CDR3 extends over 14 amino acids. The V segment lost 5 bases and the J segment 10 bases; nucleotides outside the gene matches: 6. CDR3 protein: CASSPGTSGRFQYF. CDR3 coding DNA: TGTGCCAGCAGTCCCGGGACTAGCGGGAGGTTCCAGTACTTC.

This clonotype was found once. The chain combines TRBV10-3 with TRBJ2-3; D tentatively fits TRBD1 or TRBD2 (5 bases each). The CDR3 runs to 15 residues. CDR1 is ENHRY, CDR2 SYGVKD, per germline. With 4 bases removed from V and 2 bases from J, the gap between germline ends came to 13 bases. CDR3 sequence: CAISALTGLTDTQYF. DNA of the CDR3: TGTGCCATCAGTGCCCTAACGGGGCTCACAGATACGCAGTATTTT.

This clonotype was observed a few times. The chain recombines TRBV4-1 with TRBJ2-2; D call uncertain. Trimming removed 1 base from V and 1 base from J, with 7 bases in between. Looked up from germline, CDR1 is MGHRA and CDR2 is YSYEKL. The CDR3 covers 15 residues. In DNA form, the CDR3 reads TGCGCCAGCAGCCAAGTTCCACAGAACACCGGGGAGCTGTTTTTT. Translated: CASSQVPQNTGELFF.

CDR3 nucleotide sequence: TGCAGTGCTAGAGACGGTTGGTACCAAGAGACCCAGTACTTC. Translated, it gives CSARDGWYQETQYF. The rearrangement joins TRBV20-1 to TRBJ2-5; no definite D call. The V end was cut by 0 bases, the J end by 0 bases, with 8 bases between. This CDR3 comprises 14 residues. Germline V gene lookup returns CDR1 DFQATT and CDR2 SNEGSKA (reference sequence).

This clonotype was counted many times. V usage is TRBV5-1 and J usage is TRBJ2-7; D might be TRBD2 (5 bases). The germline V gene encodes CDR1 SGHRS and CDR2 YFSETQ. The CDR3 length is 15 residues. Trimming took 4 bases from V and 0 from J, leaving 14 bases between them. The CDR3 DNA follows: TGCGCCAGCAGCGGCGCGGGCACAACCTCCTACGAGCAGTACTTC. This gives the protein CASSGAGTTSYEQYF.

The chain couples TRBV6-2 or TRBV6-3 to TRBJ2-1; 11 bases align to TRBD2. This CDR3 is built from 17 residues. V shed 2 bases and J 7 bases; nucleotides not matched to a gene: 10. Germline-derived CDR1 and CDR2 are MNHEY and SVGEGT. For the CDR3, the DNA is TGTGCCAGCAGTTACCCAAGTAGCGGGAGGGCCAATAATGAGCAGTTCTTC. Translating it yields CASSYPSSGRANNEQFF.

V is TRBV5-4 and J is TRBJ2-5; TRBD1 matches 7 bases. Judging by the DNA end, TRBJ2-7 fits better; the J call may be wrong. Germline V gene sequence: CDR1 SGHNT, CDR2 YYREEE (reference sequence). The CDR3 length is 14 residues. The CDR3 DNA follows: TGTGCCAGCAGCTTGGCAAGGGGGCGAAACGAGCAGTACTTC. Translated, it gives CASSLARGRNEQYF.

This clonotype was counted a few times. The rearrangement joins TRBV3-1 to TRBJ2-5; 12 bases match TRBD2. Germline values: CDR1 LGHDT, CDR2 YNNKEL (reference sequence). The CDR3 contains 15 residues. Trimming took 3 bases from V and 5 from J; bases not matched to a gene: 4. CDR3 bases: TGTGCCAGCAGCCACCTAGCGGGGGGGCTGGAGACCCAGTACTTC. As protein: CASSHLAGGLETQYF.

Of note for this clonotype: The germline gene is not matched at one end of the junction; a read error may be the cause. This rearrangement joins TRBV5-1 to TRBJ2-2, with 8 bases matching TRBD2. Germline values: CDR1 SGHRS, CDR2 YFSETQ. The CDR3 is 15 residues long. The CDR3 is CASTERGPNTGERFF. CDR3 bases: TGCGCCAGTACTGAGCGGGGGCCCAACACCGGGGAGCGGTTTTTT. The complete variable domain, with remaining parts taken from reference TRBV5-1 and TRBJ2-2, reads KAGVTQTPRYLIKTRGQQVTLSCSPISGHRSVSWYQQTPGQGLQFLFEYFSETQRNKGNFPGRFSGRQFSNSRSEMNVSTLELGDSALYLCASTERGPNTGERFFGEGSRLTVL.

The CDR3 loop is CTSSKRGPMGPNYGYTF. CDR3 nucleotides: TGTACCAGCAGCAAACGCGGCCCGATGGGCCCTAACTATGGCTACACCTTC. The chain employs TRBV21-1 and TRBJ1-2. TRBV21-1 is a pseudogene segment. This CDR3 region has 17 residues.

The genes are TRBV18 and TRBJ2-3; possibly TRBD2 for D (5 bases). The CDR3 length is 15 residues. The germline gives CDR1 KGHSH, CDR2 LQKENI. V shed 3 bases and J shed 4 bases, with 14 bases lying between them. CDR3 nucleotides: TGTGCCAGCTCACCCACTAGATCTGGGGCAGATACGCAGTATTTT. Protein product: CASSPTRSGADTQYF.

The V gene is TRBV2, the J gene TRBJ2-1, with 9 bases identical to TRBD2. The germline V gene has CDR1 SNHLY and CDR2 FYNNEI. Unmatched junction bases numbered 11, after V lost 8 bases and J lost 9 bases. The CDR3 has 14 residues. The CDR3 DNA is TGTGCCAGCCGTGGGGTTAGCGGGGGTGGTGAGCAGTTCTTC. Protein sequence: CASRGVSGGGEQFF.

This clonotype was detected only a few times. CDR3 sequence (DNA): TGTGCCAGCTCCTACAGGGTGACCTACGAGCAGTACTTC. Protein: CASSYRVTYEQYF. The chain combines TRBV18 with TRBJ2-7; perhaps TRBD1 as D (6 bases). Trimming shortened V by 6 bases and J by 2 bases, and 11 bases separated the two germline ends. In germline, CDR1 is KGHSH, CDR2 LQKENI. CDR3 length: 13 amino acids.

This clonotype was counted between two and nine times. The chain links TRBV5-8 to TRBJ2-2; either TRBD1 or TRBD2 may supply D (5 bases each). The V end lost 4 bases, the J end lost 5 bases, and 15 bases lay between the germline ends. The CDR3 covers 15 residues. The germline V gene has CDR1 SGHTS and CDR2 YDEGEE. Here the CDR3 reads CASSIGTEWTGELFF. CDR3 sequence (DNA): TGTGCCAGCAGCATCGGGACGGAATGGACCGGGGAGCTGTTTTTT.

The sample holds a few counts of this clonotype. The chain carries TRBV20-1 and TRBJ2-5; 12 bases fit TRBD2. Unmatched junction bases numbered 6, after V lost 5 bases and J lost 2 bases. Germline CDR1 DFQATT, CDR2 SNEGSKA (reference sequence). The CDR3 totals 15 residues. The CDR3 nucleotides are TGCAGTGCTGAACTAGCGGGGGGAAATCAAGAGACCCAGTACTTC. Translated: CSAELAGGNQETQYF.

This clonotype occurred a few times. The rearrangement links TRBV6-5 to TRBJ2-3, with 7 bases that match TRBD2. The V and J ends lost 7 bases and 1 base, in that order; junction bases with no gene match: 5. Germline values: CDR1 MNHEY, CDR2 SVGAGI. This CDR3 region has 14 residues. The CDR3 bases are TGTGCCAGCATCGCAAGCGGGGGCACAGATACGCAGTATTTT. Amino acid sequence: CASIASGGTDTQYF.

The J gene is TRBJ1-6, the V gene TRBV14; D uncertain. V dropped 6 bases and J dropped 9 bases, with 15 bases sitting between them. The germline CDR1 and CDR2 sequences are SGHDN and FVKESK. CDR3 length: 14 residues. The CDR3 region has the DNA TGTGCCAGCAGAGAGGGAGTAGAGGGTTCACCCCTCCACTTT. Its translation: CASREGVEGSPLHF. Supplemented by reference TRBV14 and TRBJ1-6, the full variable domain reads EAGVTQFPSHSVIEKGQTVTLRCDPISGHDNLYWYRRVMGKEIKFLLHFVKESKQDESGMPNNRFLAERTGGTYSTLKVQPAELEDSGVYFCASREGVEGSPLHFGNGTRLTVT.

The chain links TRBV28 to TRBJ2-7, with D maybe TRBD1 (6 bases). Germline CDR1 and CDR2: MDHEN and SYDVKM. The CDR3 has 13 amino acids. V was shortened by 5 bases and J by 2 bases, with 10 bases between the two germline ends. Here the CDR3 reads CASSPGDTYEQYF. The CDR3 coding sequence is TGTGCCAGCAGTCCAGGGGACACCTACGAGCAGTACTTC.

Concerning this clonotype itself: Given a much more abundant clone one base away, this may be a read error. The chain is built from TRBV29-1 and TRBJ1-5; D may be TRBD1 (5 bases). The V gene's germline CDR1 is SQVTM and CDR2 ANQGSEA. Trimming removed 4 bases at V and 6 bases at J, with 13 bases between. The CDR3 is 13 residues long. CDR3 loop: CSVVIAGGQPQHF. In DNA, the CDR3 is TGCAGCGTTGTAATCGCTGGGGGTCAGCCCCAGCATTTT.

V and J are TRBV5-1 and TRBJ2-5; 11 nucleotides agree with TRBD2. There are 16 residues in the CDR3. Unmatched junction bases numbered 11, after V lost 3 bases and J lost 7 bases. Per germline, CDR1 SGHRS and CDR2 YFSETQ. The CDR3 here is CASSSLAGGPSPTQYF. CDR3 bases: TGCGCCAGCAGCTCCTTAGCGGGAGGGCCGAGTCCGACCCAGTACTTC.

This rearrangement joins TRBV7-3 to TRBJ2-1; D call uncertain. CDR1 and CDR2 from the germline V gene are SGHTA and FQGTGA. This CDR3 is built from 13 residues. Trimming removed 5 bases at V and 13 bases at J, with 18 bases between. The chain's CDR3 is CASSTTGPSSQFF. As DNA, the CDR3 is TGTGCCAGCAGCACAACCGGGCCCTCCTCTCAGTTCTTC.

There are a few counts of this clonotype. This chain joins TRBV6-5 and TRBJ2-2, with D possibly being TRBD2 (5 bases). The V end was cut by 1 base, the J end by 5 bases, with 8 bases between. CDR3 length: 14 residues. The germline gives CDR1 MNHEY, CDR2 SVGAGI. The CDR3 spells CASSYFEGTGELFF. The CDR3 bases are TGTGCCAGCAGTTACTTTGAGGGAACCGGGGAGCTGTTTTTT.